The 5 T cell receptor beta chains reported below all come from one sample, sequenced in a study of CD4+ T cells in melanoma. Produced via immunoSEQ multiplex PCR; TCRdb's table is partial and in-frame only. The sample has about 55,000 clones; nearly 70% are singletons. Material: tumor tissue. The receptor source for this set is a human donor with melanoma.

This clone was observed a single time. CDR3 coding DNA: TGTGCCAGCAGCTTAGCTGAGACCCAGTACTTC. Its protein product is CASSLAETQYF. This chain uses TRBV11-2 with TRBJ2-5; D call uncertain. The CDR3 is 11 amino acids. The germline V and J ends were trimmed by 1 base and 5 bases, with 2 bases remaining between them. Germline V gene data show CDR1 as SGHAT and CDR2 as FQNNGV.

By share, this clone counts as medium-sized. The gene calls are TRBV4-3 and TRBJ2-7, with 10 bases aligning to TRBD2. The germline V gene encodes CDR1 LGHNA and CDR2 YSLEER. This CDR3 region has 15 residues. V shed 1 base and J 3 bases; nucleotides not matched to a gene: 3. DNA of the CDR3: TGCGCCAGCAGCCAAGGGGCTAGCGGGGGCTACGAGCAGTACTTC. As protein: CASSQGASGGYEQYF.

The CDR3 DNA reads TGTGCCAGCACCCCAGGGGAGCGAAGTCAGCCCCAGCATTTT. This translates into CASTPGERSQPQHF. The chain carries TRBV28 and TRBJ1-5; TRBD1 might be the D (6 bases). The CDR3 is 14 amino acids. Trimming shortened V by 7 bases and J by 6 bases, and 16 bases separated the two germline ends. Germline V gene data show CDR1 as MDHEN and CDR2 as SYDVKM.

This clone has a count of ten or more. The chain employs TRBV27 and TRBJ2-2; D possibly corresponds to TRBD2 (6 bases). V was clipped by 3 bases and J by 4 bases, with 9 bases between them. Germline V gives CDR1 MNHEY, CDR2 SMNVEV (reference sequence). This CDR3 spans 14 amino acids. The CDR3 DNA follows: TGTGCCAGCAGTTTTCGGGGGAGCACCGGGGAGCTGTTTTTT. Protein: CASSFRGSTGELFF.

This rearrangement joins TRBV14 to TRBJ2-3; D ambiguous. Germline lookup yields CDR1 SGHDN and CDR2 FVKESK. Trimming pared 0 bases from V and 6 bases from J, leaving 10 bases between. The CDR3 runs to 14 residues. CDR3 in DNA: TGTGCCAGCAGCCAAGATCACGCGAGCGATACGCAGTATTTT. The encoded protein is CASSQDHASDTQYF.